These 30 T cell receptor beta chains originate from one sample sequenced in a study of blood T cells in healthy people across ages. Primers used in a second PCR of about 6 to 12 cycles were a sample-barcoded 5' primer and a J-beta primer mix. Each CDR3 protein is one row after TCRdb ran MiXCR on the 5' RACE reads. The table has under 1,100,000 distinct CDR3 sequences, under 30% seen once. These same data were also listed under a study on T cells of mothers and their children.

Material: blood. The source of these receptors is a girl aged 2 to 10 in good health.

This clonotype came up a few times. This sequence joins TRBV28 and TRBJ2-4; 11 positions match TRBD1. This CDR3 contains 15 residues. The V and J ends lost 8 bases and 2 bases, in that order; junction bases with no gene match: 5. Germline lookup yields CDR1 MDHEN and CDR2 SYDVKM. The CDR3 here is CASEGTGGSKNIQYF. The CDR3 coding sequence is TGTGCCAGCGAAGGGACAGGGGGATCCAAAAACATTCAGTACTTC. The full variable domain, in which reference TRBV28 and TRBJ2-4 provide the parts outside the CDR3, is DVKVTQSSRYLVKRTGEKVFLECVQDMDHENMFWYRQDPGLGLRLIYFSYDVKMKEKGDIPEGYSVSREKKERFSLILESASTNQTSMYLCASEGTGGSKNIQYFGAGTRLSVL.

The V and J genes are TRBV5-5 and TRBJ1-2, with D uncertain. With 5 bases removed from V and 6 bases from J, the gap between germline ends came to 8 bases. Germline values: CDR1 SGHKS, CDR2 YYEKEE (reference sequence). The length of the CDR3 is 11 residues. The CDR3 sequence is CASREGNGYTF. CDR3 in DNA: TGTGCCAGCAGGGAAGGAAATGGCTACACCTTC.

The J gene is TRBJ2-1, the V gene TRBV28; perhaps D is TRBD1 or TRBD2 (7 bases each). With the DNA end fitting TRBJ2-7 better, the J assignment may be wrong. This CDR3 has 14 residues. CDR1 MDHEN and CDR2 SYDVKM come from the germline V gene. The CDR3 DNA sequence: TGTGCCAGCAGTTTAGTTCAGGGGGGGTACGAGCAGTACTTC. Translating gives CASSLVQGGYEQYF.

V usage is TRBV24-1 and J usage is TRBJ1-2; D is unclear. Germline CDR1 KGHDR, CDR2 SFDVKD. This CDR3 contains 11 residues. Trimming took 9 bases from V and 3 from J, leaving 7 bases between them. The CDR3, as DNA: TGTGCCACCTTCGGTGACTATGGCTACACCTTC. It encodes CATFGDYGYTF.

The chain couples TRBV2 to TRBJ1-6, with D unresolved. Trimming took 3 bases from V and 14 from J, leaving 14 bases between them. Germline loops: CDR1 SNHLY, CDR2 FYNNEI. The CDR3 contains 13 residues. CDR3 in amino acids: CASSDMGPSALHF. The CDR3 DNA reads as TGTGCCAGCAGTGATATGGGCCCTTCGGCCCTCCACTTT.

This clonotype was counted a few times. The chain employs TRBV29-1 and TRBJ1-1; D call uncertain. Germline V gene lookup returns CDR1 SQVTM and CDR2 ANQGSEA. The CDR3 spans 10 residues. V shed 4 bases and J shed 7 bases, with 7 bases lying between them. The CDR3 here is CSVGAIEAFF. DNA for the CDR3: TGCAGCGTTGGTGCTATTGAAGCTTTCTTT. The full variable domain, rest sourced from reference TRBV29-1 and TRBJ1-1, is SAVISQKPSRDICQRGTSLTIQCQVDSQVTMMFWYRQQPGQSLTLIATANQGSEATYESGFVIDKFPISRPNLTFSTLTVSNMSPEDSSIYLCSVGAIEAFFGQGTRLTVV.

V usage is TRBV4-3 and J usage is TRBJ1-4; the D is unclear. V dropped 0 bases and J dropped 2 bases, with 7 bases sitting between them. This CDR3 has 15 amino acids. Germline lookup yields CDR1 LGHNA and CDR2 YSLEER. The CDR3 nucleotides read TGCGCCAGCAGCCAAGATGTTGGGACTAATGAAAAACTGTTTTTT. This sequence encodes CASSQDVGTNEKLFF.

V and J are TRBV7-2 and TRBJ2-7; D not resolved. The ends were cut back, 0 bases at V and 5 bases at J, with 11 bases in the middle. This CDR3 comprises 14 residues. CDR1 and CDR2 from the germline V gene are SGHTA and FQGNSA. The CDR3 DNA sequence: TGTGCCAGCAGCTTAGCGACGGGTGGGCACGAGCAGTACTTC. It codes for CASSLATGGHEQYF.

In the case of this clonotype: The junction does not match germline at one end; this may be a read error. The rearrangement joins TRBV7-8 to TRBJ2-7, with D unclear. Matching the DNA end better, TRBJ2-1 makes the J call doubtful. The CDR3 consists of 18 residues. Looked up from germline, CDR1 is SGHVS and CDR2 is FQNEAQ. The CDR3 sequence is CVSSSYNPSTQRYNEQFF. The CDR3 DNA sequence: TGTGTCAGCAGCTCGTACAACCCGTCAACCCAGAGGTACAATGAGCAGTTCTTC.

The chain couples TRBV3-1 to TRBJ1-2; D may be TRBD1 (5 bases). The CDR3 is 13 residues long. The germline V gene encodes CDR1 LGHDT and CDR2 YNNKEL (reference sequence). Trimming took off 2 bases at V and 8 bases at J, with 12 bases between the two ends. CDR3 DNA: TGTGCCAGCAGCCAAAAACGCGGGGACGGCTACACCTTC. Its translation: CASSQKRGDGYTF.

This clonotype was detected a few times. The chain recombines TRBV7-9 with TRBJ1-2; 8 bases line up with TRBD1. With V trimmed by 7 bases and J by 3 bases, 10 bases remained unmatched. The germline gives CDR1 SEHNR, CDR2 FQNEAQ (reference sequence). The length of the CDR3 is 15 residues. CDR3 in amino acids: CASTGQGAPYYGYTF. As DNA, the CDR3 is TGTGCCAGCACCGGGCAGGGGGCGCCTTACTATGGCTACACCTTC.

This clonotype was recorded a few times. This chain links TRBV28 with TRBJ1-1; tentatively, D is TRBD1 (5 bases). The CDR3 covers 15 residues. Germline V CDR1 and CDR2: MDHEN, SYDVKM. V gave up 5 bases and J gave up 6 bases, with 19 bases separating them. CDR3 amino acids: CASSTPRRGGAEAFF. The CDR3 coding sequence is TGTGCCAGCAGTACACCGCGGCGGGGGGGAGCTGAAGCTTTCTTT.

CDR3 nucleotide sequence: TGCGCCAGCAGCCCGGGAACTCAGGGTTTTATGAACACTGAAGCTTTCTTT. It specifies CASSPGTQGFMNTEAFF. The chain combines TRBV4-3 with TRBJ1-1, with D perhaps TRBD1 (5 bases). There are 17 residues in the CDR3. Germline V gene sequence: CDR1 LGHNA, CDR2 YSLEER. V was cut by 4 bases and J by 0 bases, with 18 bases left in between.

With regard to this clonotype: Its ends do not fully match the called genes, so a read error is possible. The chain has TRBV18 and TRBJ2-2, with D maybe TRBD1 (5 bases). The length of the CDR3 is 15 residues. Germline V gene data show CDR1 as KGHSH and CDR2 as LQKENI. The CDR3 nucleotides are TGTGCCAGCCCACCAATGACAGAGGACACCGGGGAGCTGTTTTTT. It is translated as CASPPMTEDTGELFF.

Only a few counts were recorded for this clonotype. The chain uses TRBV11-2 and TRBJ1-6; D call uncertain. The length of the CDR3 is 14 residues. Trimming stripped 1 base from V and 9 bases from J, with 10 bases between. Per germline, CDR1 SGHAT and CDR2 FQNNGV. This CDR3 reads CASSLGADSSPLHF. The CDR3 region has the DNA TGTGCCAGCAGCTTAGGGGCAGATAGTTCACCCCTCCACTTT. Full variable domain (missing parts from reference TRBV11-2 and TRBJ1-6): EAGVAQSPRYKIIEKRQSVAFWCNPISGHATLYWYQQILGQGPKLLIQFQNNGVVDDSQLPKDRFSAERLKGVDSTLKIQPAKLEDSAVYLCASSLGADSSPLHFGNGTRLTVT.

The chain combines TRBV24-1 with TRBJ2-5, with a weak D call TRBD2 (6 bases). The J call is in doubt because the DNA end fits TRBJ2-1 better. Per the germline V gene, CDR1 is KGHDR and CDR2 is SFDVKD. There are 13 residues in the CDR3. CDR3 sequence: CATSDSGLYEQFF. The CDR3 DNA reads as TGTGCCACCAGTGATTCGGGACTGTATGAGCAGTTCTTC.

This clonotype occurred once. This rearrangement joins TRBV2 to TRBJ2-4, with D possibly TRBD1 on 6 matching bases. The germline V gene has CDR1 SNHLY and CDR2 FYNNEI. Trimming removed 8 bases from V and 6 bases from J, with 11 bases in between. There are 12 residues in the CDR3. As DNA, the CDR3 is TGTGCCAGCGCAGGACAGCCAAACATTCAGTACTTC. Its translation is CASAGQPNIQYF. The full variable domain, its missing parts supplied by reference TRBV2 and TRBJ2-4, is EPEVTQTPSHQVTQMGQEVILRCVPISNHLYFYWYRQILGQKVEFLVSFYNNEISEKSEIFDDQFSVERPDGSNFTLKIRSTKLEDSAMYFCASAGQPNIQYFGAGTRLSVL.

CDR3 nucleotide sequence: TGTGCCAGCAGCCCCCGAGAGGGGAGAAGGGATACGCAGTATTTT. Its translation: CASSPREGRRDTQYF. V is TRBV7-2 and J is TRBJ2-3; the D call may be TRBD1 or TRBD2 (5 bases each). Germline CDR1 is SGHTA and CDR2 is FQGNSA. The CDR3 is 15 amino acids. Trimming shortened V by 5 bases and J by 6 bases, and 18 bases separated the two germline ends.

The rearrangement joins TRBV11-2 to TRBJ1-5; maybe TRBD1 (5 bases). The germline CDR1 and CDR2 sequences are SGHAT and FQNNGV. The CDR3 sequence is 15 residues long. V was trimmed by 4 bases and J by 0 bases, leaving 10 bases between them. In DNA form, the CDR3 reads TGTGCCAGCAGCTCGGGGCCGGATAGCAATCAGCCCCAGCATTTT. Protein sequence: CASSSGPDSNQPQHF.

The chain employs TRBV5-1 and TRBJ2-5; D perhaps matches TRBD2 (6 bases). The CDR3 loop spans 15 amino acids. Germline assignment: CDR1 SGHRS and CDR2 YFSETQ. Trimming left V 0 bases short and J 5 bases short, with 14 bases between. The CDR3 here is CASSLERAKGETQYF. The CDR3, as DNA: TGCGCCAGCAGCTTGGAGCGGGCAAAGGGGGAGACCCAGTACTTC.

This clonotype has just a few counts. The V gene is TRBV7-8, the J gene TRBJ1-1; D is unclear. Germline assignment: CDR1 SGHVS and CDR2 FQNEAQ. V lost 4 bases, J lost 4 bases, and 13 bases lay in between. The CDR3 covers 14 residues. CDR3 coding DNA: TGTGCCAGCAGCTGGGCGGGAGGCGGCACTGAAGCTTTCTTT. This codes for CASSWAGGGTEAFF.

This clonotype was detected only a few times. This chain uses TRBV6-2 or TRBV6-3 with TRBJ1-2; D unclear. Germline CDR1 is MNHEY and CDR2 is SVGEGT. The CDR3 contains 14 residues. V gave up 6 bases and J gave up 4 bases, with 15 bases separating them. Written as DNA, the CDR3 is TGTGCCAGCAGCCCAACTGGACCGGTCTATGGCTACACCTTC. Amino acids: CASSPTGPVYGYTF.

This clonotype was seen more than once but under ten times. The V gene is TRBV10-3, the J gene TRBJ1-5; TRBD1 agrees at 8 bases. Germline V CDR1 and CDR2: ENHRY, SYGVKD. This CDR3 spans 13 amino acids. With V trimmed by 6 bases and J by 4 bases, 2 bases remained unmatched. The CDR3 spells CAIRDRENQPQHF. The CDR3 DNA follows: TGTGCCATCAGGGACAGGGAGAATCAGCCCCAGCATTTT.

In this sample, this clonotype turned up many times. This chain joins TRBV5-4 and TRBJ1-5; D is possibly TRBD1 (6 bases). Germline values: CDR1 SGHNT, CDR2 YYREEE (reference sequence). Trimming removed 2 bases from V and 5 bases from J, with 8 bases in between. The CDR3 runs to 13 residues. The CDR3 DNA sequence: TGTGCCAGCAGCTTAGGGGGGGATCAGCCCCAGCATTTT. It codes for CASSLGGDQPQHF.

This CDR3 is CSVGAFRGASPDTQYF. DNA of the CDR3: TGCAGTGTCGGGGCCTTTCGCGGGGCCTCCCCAGATACGCAGTATTTT. This chain joins TRBV20-1 and TRBJ2-3; possible D gene TRBD2, 6 bases. CDR1 is DFQATT and CDR2 is SNEGSKA in the germline V gene (reference sequence). Deletions cut 7 bases from V and 4 bases from J, with 24 bases between. The length of the CDR3 is 16 residues.

Here the CDR3 reads CASSPGAVRQTNEKLFF. CDR3 nucleotide sequence: TGCGCCAGCAGCCCGGGGGCTGTGAGGCAAACTAATGAAAAACTGTTTTTT. The gene calls are TRBV5-1 and TRBJ1-4, with TRBD1 as a possible D gene (6 bases). V was shortened by 4 bases and J by 1 base, with 17 bases between the two germline ends. The CDR3 totals 17 residues. The germline V gene encodes CDR1 SGHRS and CDR2 YFSETQ.

The chain joins TRBV9 to TRBJ2-6; perhaps TRBD2 as D (6 bases). Germline-derived CDR1 and CDR2 are SGDLS and YYNGEE. The ends were cut back, 6 bases at V and 2 bases at J, with 15 bases in the middle. The CDR3 totals 16 residues. This chain's CDR3 is CASTRRGSAGANVLTF. The CDR3 DNA is TGTGCCAGCACCCGTCGGGGGAGCGCTGGGGCCAACGTCCTGACTTTC.

The J gene is TRBJ2-5, the V gene TRBV28, with a tentative D call TRBD2 (6 bases). This CDR3 is 15 amino acids long. Deletions cut 5 bases from V and 5 bases from J, with 18 bases between. In germline, CDR1 is MDHEN, CDR2 SYDVKM. The CDR3 protein is CASSMGLLEGETQYF. The CDR3 coding sequence is TGTGCCAGCAGTATGGGACTTCTAGAGGGGGAGACCCAGTACTTC.

This clonotype was seen more than once but under ten times. The J gene is TRBJ2-3, the V gene TRBV20-1, with 8 bases that match TRBD2. The CDR3 covers 16 residues. The V gene's germline CDR1 is DFQATT and CDR2 SNEGSKA (reference sequence). Trimming removed 7 bases from V and 1 base from J; junction bases left unmatched: 13. The CDR3 loop reads CSGREAPGDGTDTQYF. The CDR3 DNA reads as TGCAGTGGGCGGGAGGCCCCGGGGGATGGCACAGATACGCAGTATTTT.

This clonotype turned up a few times. This chain connects TRBV10-3 to TRBJ2-1, with D unclear. This CDR3 spans 19 amino acids. Germline V lookup: CDR1 ENHRY, CDR2 SYGVKD. V lost 2 bases to trimming and J lost 4 bases, with 24 bases between them. The CDR3 sequence: CAISEPLLGPESPYNEQFF. The CDR3 nucleotides are TGTGCCATCAGTGAGCCCCTTTTAGGCCCAGAGTCCCCATACAATGAGCAGTTCTTC.